One sample yielded the 22 T cell receptor beta chains listed below, sequenced in a study of T cells after yellow fever vaccination. TCRdb re-analysed the 5' RACE reads in MiXCR, keeping a single row per CDR3 protein. The sample lists 500,000 to 700,000 distinct CDR3 sequences, around 21% occurring once. This sample comprised PBMCs, obtained 15 days after the yellow fever booster vaccination. These receptor sequences come from a man younger than 40 who received the YFV17D yellow fever vaccine.

V gene TRBV29-1 combines with J gene TRBJ2-5, with a tentative D call TRBD2 (5 bases). The CDR3 consists of 14 residues. From germline, CDR1 is SQVTM and CDR2 ANQGSEA. V gave up 7 bases and J gave up 5 bases, with 20 bases separating them. The CDR3 region is CSATPSKGVETQYF. The DNA of the CDR3 is TGCAGCGCTACCCCATCAAAGGGAGTTGAGACCCAGTACTTC.

The gene calls are TRBV7-9 and TRBJ2-5; 7 bases map to TRBD2. Trimming took 5 bases from V and 11 from J; bases not matched to a gene: 11. The V gene's germline CDR1 is SEHNR and CDR2 FQNEAQ (reference sequence). The CDR3 extends over 13 amino acids. The CDR3 bases are TGTGCCAGCAGCCGCGAGGGAGCGGGAAGGCAGTACTTC. Protein: CASSREGAGRQYF.

The chain has TRBV9 and TRBJ2-5, with 8 nucleotides matching TRBD2. With V trimmed by 2 bases and J by 7 bases, 10 bases remained unmatched. Germline CDR1 reads SGDLS; CDR2 reads YYNGEE. The CDR3 is 15 residues long. CDR3 nucleotides: TGTGCCAGCAGCGTCCTCGGATTACGGGAGGGGACCCAGTACTTC. Protein: CASSVLGLREGTQYF. The full variable domain, rest sourced from reference TRBV9 and TRBJ2-5, is DSGVTQTPKHLITATGQRVTLRCSPRSGDLSVYWYQQSLDQGLQFLIQYYNGEERAKGNILERFSAQQFPDLHSELNLSSLELGDSALYFCASSVLGLREGTQYFGPGTRLLVL.

This clonotype appeared a few times. The genes are TRBV7-9 and TRBJ2-1; 7 bases line up with TRBD2. Per the germline V gene, CDR1 is SEHNR and CDR2 is FQNEAQ (reference sequence). The junction had 12 bases not matched to a gene; V was cut back by 3 bases and J by 4 bases. This CDR3 is built from 17 residues. Here the CDR3 reads CASSFRSPSGPYNEQFF. CDR3 DNA sequence: TGTGCCAGCAGCTTCCGTAGTCCTAGCGGCCCTTACAATGAGCAGTTCTTC.

This chain uses TRBV29-1 with TRBJ2-3; D is tentatively TRBD1 or TRBD2 (5 bases each). Deletions cut 5 bases from V and 3 bases from J, with 9 bases between. The CDR3 is 12 amino acids. Germline assignment: CDR1 SQVTM and CDR2 ANQGSEA. The CDR3 here is CSVKRGTDTQYF. CDR3 coding DNA: TGCAGCGTTAAGAGGGGAACAGATACGCAGTATTTT.

The chain uses TRBV5-1 and TRBJ2-2; tentatively, D is TRBD1 (6 bases). This CDR3 is built from 16 residues. V lost 0 bases to trimming and J lost 3 bases, with 12 bases between them. Looked up from germline, CDR1 is SGHRS and CDR2 is YFSETQ. CDR3 sequence (DNA): TGCGCCAGCAGCTTGGGAGTAGGGGGATACACCGGGGAGCTGTTTTTT. It is translated as CASSLGVGGYTGELFF. Full variable domain (rest looked up from reference TRBV5-1 and TRBJ2-2): KAGVTQTPRYLIKTRGQQVTLSCSPISGHRSVSWYQQTPGQGLQFLFEYFSETQRNKGNFPGRFSGRQFSNSRSEMNVSTLELGDSALYLCASSLGVGGYTGELFFGEGSRLTVL.

This clonotype came up a few times. V usage is TRBV9 and J usage is TRBJ2-1; D unclear. This CDR3 has 15 amino acids. The ends were cut back, 3 bases at V and 3 bases at J, with 13 bases in the middle. Germline V CDR1 and CDR2: SGDLS, YYNGEE. The CDR3 here is CASSAADLLYNEQFF. The CDR3 region has the DNA TGTGCCAGCAGCGCCGCCGACCTCCTCTACAATGAGCAGTTCTTC. Combining the CDR3 with reference TRBV9 and TRBJ2-1 gives the whole variable domain DSGVTQTPKHLITATGQRVTLRCSPRSGDLSVYWYQQSLDQGLQFLIQYYNGEERAKGNILERFSAQQFPDLHSELNLSSLELGDSALYFCASSAADLLYNEQFFGPGTRLTVL.

The gene calls are TRBV5-1 and TRBJ2-7, with no clear D. The CDR3 is 14 amino acids. Germline V CDR1 and CDR2: SGHRS, YFSETQ. The V end lost 0 bases, the J end lost 1 base, and 8 bases lay between the germline ends. The CDR3 DNA reads TGCGCCAGCAGCTTGGAGGTTACGTCCTACGAGCAGTACTTC. Its translation is CASSLEVTSYEQYF.

The chain employs TRBV5-5 and TRBJ2-4; perhaps TRBD1 as D (6 bases). V lost 4 bases and J 7 bases, leaving 15 bases between the germline ends. This CDR3 has 14 amino acids. The germline gives CDR1 SGHKS, CDR2 YYEKEE (reference sequence). This CDR3 reads CASSPRTAANIQYF. The CDR3 nucleotides are TGTGCCAGCAGCCCCCGGACAGCTGCTAACATTCAGTACTTC.

This clonotype was counted a few times. This sequence joins TRBV7-9 and TRBJ2-1; D is perhaps TRBD1 (6 bases). The V end was cut by 0 bases, the J end by 0 bases, with 9 bases between. This CDR3 is built from 16 residues. The germline gives CDR1 SEHNR, CDR2 FQNEAQ (reference sequence). CDR3 DNA: TGTGCCAGCAGCTTAGCTCGGGACACCTCCTACAATGAGCAGTTCTTC. Its protein is CASSLARDTSYNEQFF.

CDR3 sequence (DNA): TGCAGTGCTAGAGGACAGCTAGATCAGCCCCAGCATTTT. The encoded protein is CSARGQLDQPQHF. The V call is TRBV20-1, the J call TRBJ1-5; D might be TRBD1 (5 bases). Per germline, CDR1 DFQATT and CDR2 SNEGSKA (reference sequence). The CDR3 covers 13 residues. V was clipped by 1 base and J by 5 bases, with 9 bases between them.

This chain connects TRBV18 to TRBJ1-2; D call uncertain. The CDR3 runs 12 residues. V shed 0 bases and J shed 7 bases, with 6 bases lying between them. The germline gives CDR1 KGHSH, CDR2 LQKENI. The CDR3: CASSPPAGGYTF. The DNA of the CDR3 is TGTGCCAGCTCACCACCGGCAGGTGGCTACACCTTC.

The rearrangement uses TRBV29-1 and TRBJ1-4, with D possibly matching TRBD1 (5 bases). The length of the CDR3 is 13 residues. The V gene lost 6 bases and the J gene lost 5 bases, with 13 bases spanning the gap. In germline, CDR1 is SQVTM, CDR2 ANQGSEA. The CDR3 loop is CSVRGDLNEKLFF. The CDR3 nucleotides read TGCAGCGTGAGAGGGGACCTGAATGAAAAACTGTTTTTT. Looking up the rest from reference TRBV29-1 and TRBJ1-4 gives the full variable domain: SAVISQKPSRDICQRGTSLTIQCQVDSQVTMMFWYRQQPGQSLTLIATANQGSEATYESGFVIDKFPISRPNLTFSTLTVSNMSPEDSSIYLCSVRGDLNEKLFFGSGTQLSVL.

CDR3 protein: CSVNNYRGGGYTF. CDR3 DNA: TGCAGCGTCAACAACTACAGGGGAGGGGGCTACACCTTC. This chain connects TRBV29-1 to TRBJ1-2; 7 nucleotides match TRBD1. Germline assignment: CDR1 SQVTM and CDR2 ANQGSEA. The CDR3 loop spans 13 amino acids. With 6 bases clipped from V and 8 bases from J, the junction kept 12 bases outside the gene matches.

The chain is built from TRBV20-1 and TRBJ2-4; 8 positions agree with TRBD2. CDR3 size: 13 residues. Germline CDR1 is DFQATT and CDR2 is SNEGSKA (reference sequence). The trim removed 5 bases at V and 8 bases at J, leaving 8 bases unmatched. CDR3 nucleotide sequence: TGCAGTGCTCCGAGCGGGAGTGGTTACATTCAGTACTTC. Protein: CSAPSGSGYIQYF.

This clonotype has more than one count but fewer than ten. The J gene is TRBJ2-5, the V gene TRBV7-9; no firm D call. CDR1 SEHNR and CDR2 FQNEAQ come from the germline V gene (reference sequence). V lost 1 base, J lost 5 bases, and 11 bases lay in between. The CDR3 length is 14 residues. The CDR3 spells CASSLVAGTETQYF. Here the CDR3 DNA reads TGTGCCAGCAGCTTAGTTGCAGGAACGGAGACCCAGTACTTC. Using reference TRBV7-9 and TRBJ2-5 for the parts outside the CDR3, the full variable domain is DTGVSQNPRHKITKRGQNVTFRCDPISEHNRLYWYRQTLGQGPEFLTYFQNEAQLEKSRLLSDRFSAERPKGSFSTLEIQRTEQGDSAMYLCASSLVAGTETQYFGPGTRLLVL.

This clonotype was found many times. This chain connects TRBV12-3 or TRBV12-4 to TRBJ2-3; D is possibly TRBD1 (7 bases). The germline V and J ends were trimmed by 2 bases and 4 bases, with 16 bases remaining between them. The length of the CDR3 is 16 residues. CDR3 nucleotide sequence: TGTGCCAGCAGTTTAATTGGAGGGGGCGCACCAGATACGCAGTATTTT. Encoded protein: CASSLIGGGAPDTQYF.

This clonotype was detected only a few times. This chain links TRBV6-5 with TRBJ2-2, with 11 bases fitting TRBD2. The V and J ends lost 0 bases and 5 bases, in that order; junction bases with no gene match: 8. Germline lookup yields CDR1 MNHEY and CDR2 SVGAGI. The CDR3 is 18 residues long. As DNA, the CDR3 is TGTGCCAGCAGTTACTCGATACTAGCGGGAGATGAGACCGGGGAGCTGTTTTTT. It codes for CASSYSILAGDETGELFF.

This clonotype was observed a few times. CDR3 in DNA: TGCAGTGCTACCGGGACTAGCGTGGGAGGCACAGATACGCAGTATTTT. This sequence encodes CSATGTSVGGTDTQYF. The chain couples TRBV20-1 to TRBJ2-3; 10 bases are a match to TRBD2. CDR1 and CDR2 (germline): DFQATT, SNEGSKA (reference sequence). CDR3 size: 16 residues. Germline trimming cut 4 bases from V and 1 base from J; bases unmatched to any gene: 8.

The chain is built from TRBV12-3 or TRBV12-4 and TRBJ2-7, with 7 bases aligning to TRBD2. This CDR3 comprises 17 residues. V lost 5 bases to trimming and J lost 7 bases; unmatched junction nucleotides: 20. The CDR3 reads CASSPVGGGPFRGEQYF. The CDR3 DNA reads as TGTGCCAGCAGTCCCGTCGGGGGAGGGCCCTTTCGGGGTGAGCAGTACTTC.

This clonotype was counted between two and nine times. This chain links TRBV6-5 with TRBJ2-1; 10 bases are shared with TRBD1. This CDR3 comprises 15 residues. V gave up 4 bases and J gave up 3 bases; unmatched junction bases: 3. The germline CDR1 and CDR2 sequences are MNHEY and SVGAGI. CDR3: CASSSWTGGYNEQFF. The CDR3 DNA follows: TGTGCCAGCAGTTCATGGACAGGGGGCTACAATGAGCAGTTCTTC.

This chain uses TRBV5-6 with TRBJ2-1; 16 positions agree with TRBD2. CDR1 is SGHDT and CDR2 is YYEEEE in the germline V gene. V gave up 3 bases and J gave up 12 bases; unmatched junction bases: 9. The CDR3 runs to 16 residues. The CDR3 protein is CASSSEGLAGGPRQFF. The CDR3 region has the DNA TGTGCCAGCAGCTCCGAGGGACTAGCGGGAGGGCCCCGGCAGTTCTTC.